This T cell receptor (beta chain) was recovered during a study of T cells in Graves' hyperthyroidism and ophthalmopathy. Using RNA transcripts as the source, TCR beta CDR3 regions were amplified. The TCR CDR3 was amplified in a first-round RT-PCR using the HTBI primer set. TCRdb reprocessed the multiplex PCR reads with MiXCR, giving one entry per CDR3 protein. This sample yields 460,000 or so distinct CDR3 sequences, of which roughly an eighth are seen a single time; less than 20% belongs to the top ten. This CDR3 is 15 amino acids long. In germline, CDR1 is MDHEN, CDR2 SYDVKM. J lost 3 bases, V lost 1 base, and 4 bases had no gene match. This clonotype was observed at least ten times.

The origin of this receptor is a woman between 18 and 30 years old with Graves' hyperthyroidism. The chain employs TRBV28 and TRBJ2-7, with TRBD1 identical over 9 bases. The sequenced material came from blood. The CDR3 is CASSLLGTGLYEQYF. CDR3 in DNA: TGTGCCAGCAGTTTATTGGGGACAGGGCTCTACGAGCAGTACTTC.